This TCR beta chain was captured in a study of shared clonotypes between healthy human individuals. Overall study results and limits: Non-shared clonotypes had lower generation probabilities than those shared by all four donors. Larger estimated richness was generally seen in naive subsets than in memory subsets.

Comments on this clone: No antigen is known for it.

The CDR3 sequence is 13 residues long. Germline CDR1 and CDR2: MDHEN and SYDVKM. V lost 4 bases, J lost 6 bases, and 4 bases stayed unmatched. The protocol was immunoSEQ multiplex PCR, while the TCRdb copy is restricted to in-frame clones and leaves out a portion. The sample records roughly 1,500,000 clones, nearly 99% being singletons. All donors were healthy HIV-negative adults lacking recent acute infections or vaccinations. Negatively enriched CD4+ T cells were divided by CD45RA into naive and memory. Input material: naive CD4+ T cells sorted from blood. Subset described: CD45RA+ positively selected. The origin of this receptor is a man aged 25-45 years in good health. The V call is TRBV28, the J call TRBJ1-1; 8 bases are shared with TRBD1. CDR3 region: CASSSGGRAEAFF. In DNA form, the CDR3 reads TGTGCCAGCAGTTCAGGGGGCAGGGCTGAAGCTTTCTTT. Full variable domain (outside the CDR3, taken from reference TRBV28 and TRBJ1-1): DVKVTQSSRYLVKRTGEKVFLECVQDMDHENMFWYRQDPGLGLRLIYFSYDVKMKEKGDIPEGYSVSREKKERFSLILESASTNQTSMYLCASSSGGRAEAFFGQGTRLTVV.